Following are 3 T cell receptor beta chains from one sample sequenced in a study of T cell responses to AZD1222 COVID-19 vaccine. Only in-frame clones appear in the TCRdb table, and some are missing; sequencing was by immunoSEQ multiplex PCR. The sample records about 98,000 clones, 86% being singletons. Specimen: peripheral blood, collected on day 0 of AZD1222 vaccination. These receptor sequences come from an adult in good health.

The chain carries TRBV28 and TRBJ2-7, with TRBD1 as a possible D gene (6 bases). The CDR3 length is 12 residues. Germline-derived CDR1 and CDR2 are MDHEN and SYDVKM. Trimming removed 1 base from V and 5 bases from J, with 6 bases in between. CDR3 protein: CASSLYRDEQYF. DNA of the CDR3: TGTGCCAGCAGTTTATACAGGGACGAGCAGTACTTC. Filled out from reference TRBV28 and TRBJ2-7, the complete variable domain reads DVKVTQSSRYLVKRTGEKVFLECVQDMDHENMFWYRQDPGLGLRLIYFSYDVKMKEKGDIPEGYSVSREKKERFSLILESASTNQTSMYLCASSLYRDEQYFGPGTRLTVT.

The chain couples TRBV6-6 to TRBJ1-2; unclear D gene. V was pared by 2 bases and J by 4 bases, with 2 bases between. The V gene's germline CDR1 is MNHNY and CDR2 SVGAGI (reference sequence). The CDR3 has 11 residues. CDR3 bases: TGTGCCAGCAGTTACGGCTATGGCTACACCTTC. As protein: CASSYGYGYTF.

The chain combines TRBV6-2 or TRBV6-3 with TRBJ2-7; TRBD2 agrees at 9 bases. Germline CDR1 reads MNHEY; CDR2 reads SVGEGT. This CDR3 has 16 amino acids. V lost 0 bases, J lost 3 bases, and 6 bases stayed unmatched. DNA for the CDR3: TGTGCCAGCAGTTACTCGAATAGCGGGAGCTACTACGAGCAGTACTTC. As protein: CASSYSNSGSYYEQYF.